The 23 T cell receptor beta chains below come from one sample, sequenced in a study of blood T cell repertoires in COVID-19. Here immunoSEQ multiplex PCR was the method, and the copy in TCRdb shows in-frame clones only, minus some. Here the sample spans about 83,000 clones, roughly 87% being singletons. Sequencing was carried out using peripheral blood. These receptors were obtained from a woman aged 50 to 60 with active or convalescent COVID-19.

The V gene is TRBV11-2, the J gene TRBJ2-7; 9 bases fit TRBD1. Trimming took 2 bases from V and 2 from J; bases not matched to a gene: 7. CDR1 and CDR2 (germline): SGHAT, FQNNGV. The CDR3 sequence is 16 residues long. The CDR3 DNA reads TGTGCCAGCAGCTTACGTTCCGGGACAGGGACCTACGAGCAGTACTTC. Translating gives CASSLRSGTGTYEQYF.

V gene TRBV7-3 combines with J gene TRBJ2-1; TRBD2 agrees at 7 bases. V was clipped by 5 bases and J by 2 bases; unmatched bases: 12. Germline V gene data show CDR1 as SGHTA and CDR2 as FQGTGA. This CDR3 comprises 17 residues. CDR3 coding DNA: TGTGCCAGCAGCGACGGGGCGGCTAGCGGAGCCTACAATGAGCAGTTCTTC. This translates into CASSDGAASGAYNEQFF.

The CDR3 DNA follows: TGTGCCATCGGAGCTAGTGGCACAGATACGCAGTATTTT. Protein product: CAIGASGTDTQYF. This chain uses TRBV10-3 with TRBJ2-3; D gene uncertain. CDR3 length equals 13 residues. Per the germline V gene, CDR1 is ENHRY and CDR2 is SYGVKD. Trimming stripped 8 bases from V and 1 base from J, with 10 bases between.

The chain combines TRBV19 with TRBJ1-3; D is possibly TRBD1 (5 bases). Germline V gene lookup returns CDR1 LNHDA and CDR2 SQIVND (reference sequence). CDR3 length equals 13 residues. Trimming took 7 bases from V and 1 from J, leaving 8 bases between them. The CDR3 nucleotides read TGTGCCAGTACCCGGGGGTCTGGAAACACCATATATTTT. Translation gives CASTRGSGNTIYF.

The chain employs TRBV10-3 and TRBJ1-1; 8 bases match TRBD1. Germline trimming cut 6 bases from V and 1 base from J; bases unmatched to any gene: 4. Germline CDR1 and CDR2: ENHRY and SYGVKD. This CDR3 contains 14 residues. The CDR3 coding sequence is TGTGCCATCAGACGACAGGGGTCGAACACTGAAGCTTTCTTT. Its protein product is CAIRRQGSNTEAFF.

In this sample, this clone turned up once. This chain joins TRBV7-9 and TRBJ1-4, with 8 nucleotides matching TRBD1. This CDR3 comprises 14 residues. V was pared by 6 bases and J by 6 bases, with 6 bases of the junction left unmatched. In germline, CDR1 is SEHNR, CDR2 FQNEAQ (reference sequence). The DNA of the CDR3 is TGTGCCAGCAGAACCGGGACAGGATATGAAAAACTGTTTTTT. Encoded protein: CASRTGTGYEKLFF. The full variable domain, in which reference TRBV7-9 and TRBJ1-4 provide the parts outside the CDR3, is DTGVSQNPRHKITKRGQNVTFRCDPISEHNRLYWYRQTLGQGPEFLTYFQNEAQLEKSRLLSDRFSAERPKGSFSTLEIQRTEQGDSAMYLCASRTGTGYEKLFFGSGTQLSVL.

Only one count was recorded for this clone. This CDR3 reads CASSLNRANNSPLHF. CDR3 sequence (DNA): TGTGCCAGCAGCTTGAACAGGGCCAACAATTCACCCCTCCACTTT. The V and J genes are TRBV5-4 and TRBJ1-6, with D perhaps matching TRBD1 (6 bases). Germline CDR1 and CDR2: SGHNT and YYREEE (reference sequence). Trimming stripped 1 base from V and 7 bases from J, with 12 bases between. There are 15 residues in the CDR3.

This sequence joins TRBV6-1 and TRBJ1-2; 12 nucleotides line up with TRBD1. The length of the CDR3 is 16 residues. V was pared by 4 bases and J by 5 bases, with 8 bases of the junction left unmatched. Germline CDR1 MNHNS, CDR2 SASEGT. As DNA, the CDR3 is TGTGCCAGCAGTGGGGGACAGGGGGCTTCCCTTTATGGCTACACCTTC. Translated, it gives CASSGGQGASLYGYTF.

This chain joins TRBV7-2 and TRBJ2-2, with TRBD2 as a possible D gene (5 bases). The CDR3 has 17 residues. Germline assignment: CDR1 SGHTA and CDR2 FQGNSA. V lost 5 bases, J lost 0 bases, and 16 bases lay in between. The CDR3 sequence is CASSRHRLRANTGELFF. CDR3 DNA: TGTGCCAGCAGCCGCCACAGACTGAGGGCGAACACCGGGGAGCTGTTTTTT.

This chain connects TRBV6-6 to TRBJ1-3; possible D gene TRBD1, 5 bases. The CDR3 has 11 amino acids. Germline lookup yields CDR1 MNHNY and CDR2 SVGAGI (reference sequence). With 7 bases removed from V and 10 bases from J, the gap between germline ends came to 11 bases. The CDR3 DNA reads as TGTGCCAGCACCCAGGGTTTGACCATATATTTT. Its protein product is CASTQGLTIYF.

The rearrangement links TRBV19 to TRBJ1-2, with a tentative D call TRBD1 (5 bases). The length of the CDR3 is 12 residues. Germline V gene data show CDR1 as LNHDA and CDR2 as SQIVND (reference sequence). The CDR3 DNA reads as TGTGGCTCCGTAGGGGCAAGCTATGGCTACACCTTC. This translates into CGSVGASYGYTF.

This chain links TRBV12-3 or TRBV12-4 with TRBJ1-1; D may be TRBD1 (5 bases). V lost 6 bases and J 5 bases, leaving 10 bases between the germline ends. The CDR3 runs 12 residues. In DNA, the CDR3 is TGTGCCAGCAGCAGGGTTGGGACTGAAGCTTTCTTT. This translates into CASSRVGTEAFF.

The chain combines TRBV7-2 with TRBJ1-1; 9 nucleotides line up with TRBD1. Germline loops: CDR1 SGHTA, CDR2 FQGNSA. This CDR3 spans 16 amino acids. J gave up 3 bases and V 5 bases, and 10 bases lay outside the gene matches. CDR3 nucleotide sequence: TGTGCCAGCAGCCTCGGACAGGGGATTAGAGACACTGAAGCTTTCTTT. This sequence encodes CASSLGQGIRDTEAFF.

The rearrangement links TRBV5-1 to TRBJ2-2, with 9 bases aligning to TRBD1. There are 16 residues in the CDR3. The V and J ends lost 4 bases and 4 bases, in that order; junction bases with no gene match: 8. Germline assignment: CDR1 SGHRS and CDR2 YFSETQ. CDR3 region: CASSGGQGLLTGELFF. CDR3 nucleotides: TGCGCCAGCAGCGGGGGACAGGGACTCCTCACCGGGGAGCTGTTTTTT.

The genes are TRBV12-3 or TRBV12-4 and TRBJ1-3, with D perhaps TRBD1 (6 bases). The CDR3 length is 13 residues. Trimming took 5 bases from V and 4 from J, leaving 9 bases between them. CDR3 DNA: TGTGCCAGCAGTACCGGACAGGGAAACACCATATATTTT. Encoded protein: CASSTGQGNTIYF.

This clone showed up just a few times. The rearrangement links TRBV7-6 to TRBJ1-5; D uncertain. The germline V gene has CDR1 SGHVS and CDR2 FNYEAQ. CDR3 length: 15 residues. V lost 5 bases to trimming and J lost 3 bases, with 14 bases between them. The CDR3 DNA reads TGTGCCAGCAGCAAAGGACGGGGAACCAATCAGCCCCAGCATTTT. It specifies CASSKGRGTNQPQHF.

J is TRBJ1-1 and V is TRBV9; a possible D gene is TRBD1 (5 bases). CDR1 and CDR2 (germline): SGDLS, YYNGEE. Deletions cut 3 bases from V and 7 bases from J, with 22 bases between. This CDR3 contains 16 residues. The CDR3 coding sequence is TGTGCCAGCAGCGCGCGCCCGAGAGAAGACACAGGTGAAGCTTTCTTT. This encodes CASSARPREDTGEAFF. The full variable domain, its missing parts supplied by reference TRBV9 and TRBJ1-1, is DSGVTQTPKHLITATGQRVTLRCSPRSGDLSVYWYQQSLDQGLQFLIQYYNGEERAKGNILERFSAQQFPDLHSELNLSSLELGDSALYFCASSARPREDTGEAFFGQGTRLTVV.

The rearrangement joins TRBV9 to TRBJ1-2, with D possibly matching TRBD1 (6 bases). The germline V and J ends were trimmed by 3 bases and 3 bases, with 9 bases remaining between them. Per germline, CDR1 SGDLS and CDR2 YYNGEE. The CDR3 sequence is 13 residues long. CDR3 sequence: CASSDRADYGYTF. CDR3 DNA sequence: TGTGCCAGCAGCGACAGGGCGGACTATGGCTACACCTTC.

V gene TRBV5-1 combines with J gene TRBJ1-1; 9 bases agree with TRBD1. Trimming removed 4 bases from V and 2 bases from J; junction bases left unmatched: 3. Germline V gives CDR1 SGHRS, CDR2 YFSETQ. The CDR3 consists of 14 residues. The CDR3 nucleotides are TGCGCCAGCAGCCAGGACAGGGGAAACACTGAAGCTTTCTTT. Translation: CASSQDRGNTEAFF.

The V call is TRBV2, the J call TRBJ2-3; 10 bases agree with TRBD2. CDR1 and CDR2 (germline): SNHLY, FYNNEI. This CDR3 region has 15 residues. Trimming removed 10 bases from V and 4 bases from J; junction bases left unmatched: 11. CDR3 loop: CATKRGGTPADTQYF. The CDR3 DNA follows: TGTGCCACCAAGCGGGGGGGGACCCCCGCAGATACGCAGTATTTT.

The CDR3 sequence is CASSPGAEVYGYTF. The CDR3 DNA reads as TGTGCCAGCAGCCCAGGGGCCGAGGTGTATGGCTACACCTTC. V is TRBV7-3 and J is TRBJ1-2, with D possibly being TRBD1 (6 bases). This CDR3 is 14 amino acids long. CDR1 is SGHTA, CDR2 FQGTGA, per germline. The ends were cut back, 5 bases at V and 5 bases at J, with 15 bases in the middle.

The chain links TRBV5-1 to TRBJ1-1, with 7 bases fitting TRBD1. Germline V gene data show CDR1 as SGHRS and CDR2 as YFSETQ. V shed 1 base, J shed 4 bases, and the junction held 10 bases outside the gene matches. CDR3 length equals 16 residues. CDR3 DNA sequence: TGCGCCAGCAGCTTGAGGGACAGCCGCTGGGGCACTGAAGCTTTCTTT. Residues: CASSLRDSRWGTEAFF.

The DNA of the CDR3 is TGCAGTTCTGGACTAGCCGACGAGCAGTACTTC. It specifies CSSGLADEQYF. The J gene is TRBJ2-7, the V gene TRBV20-1, with 8 positions matching TRBD2. With V trimmed by 8 bases and J by 5 bases, 5 bases remained unmatched. Germline assignment: CDR1 DFQATT and CDR2 SNEGSKA (reference sequence). The CDR3 is 11 amino acids.